These 29 T cell receptor beta chains originate from one sample sequenced in a study of graft-versus-host responses after intestinal transplantation. Method: immunoSEQ multiplex PCR; TCRdb's copy keeps in-frame clones and lacks some. The sample lists roughly 93,000 clones, 92% seen once, with around 0.36% in the top ten. Their antigen targets remain unknown. The specimen comprised unstimulated CD8+ T cells sorted from spleen or lymph node cells, sampled before transplant. These receptors were taken from a human donor who was the organ donor for an intestinal transplant.

This clone was detected only once. This chain joins TRBV27 and TRBJ1-3, with TRBD1 matching over 9 bases. This CDR3 is 14 amino acids long. Germline trimming cut 6 bases from V and 1 base from J; bases unmatched to any gene: 1. Germline CDR1 is MNHEY and CDR2 is SMNVEV (reference sequence). As DNA, the CDR3 is TGTGCCAGCAGGACAGGGGGATCTGGAAACACCATATATTTT. Its translation: CASRTGGSGNTIYF.

The V call is TRBV6-1, the J call TRBJ2-7; 8 bases fit TRBD1. Germline-derived CDR1 and CDR2 are MNHNS and SASEGT. V was clipped by 0 bases and J by 2 bases; unmatched bases: 9. CDR3 length equals 17 residues. CDR3 region: CASSEAGARDRTYEQYF. CDR3 DNA: TGTGCCAGCAGTGAAGCTGGGGCACGGGACAGGACCTACGAGCAGTACTTC.

V is TRBV5-4 and J is TRBJ1-1; D is uncertain. Trimming cost V 0 bases and J 5 bases, with 20 bases left between them. The germline V gene has CDR1 SGHNT and CDR2 YYREEE (reference sequence). The CDR3 is 17 residues long. The DNA for the CDR3 is TGTGCCAGCAGCTTGGCTGGGCAGCCCCTCCTGTTGACTGAAGCTTTCTTT. It is translated as CASSLAGQPLLLTEAFF.

This chain uses TRBV6-1 with TRBJ2-1, with 10 bases lining up with TRBD2. V shed 4 bases and J 13 bases; nucleotides not matched to a gene: 7. Germline V gene sequence: CDR1 MNHNS, CDR2 SASEGT. CDR3 length: 13 residues. The CDR3 is CASSVGSGGAQFF. The DNA for the CDR3 is TGTGCCAGCAGTGTGGGGAGCGGGGGGGCACAGTTCTTC.

The V call is TRBV7-2, the J call TRBJ1-6, with 12 bases lining up with TRBD1. CDR3 length: 16 residues. The V and J ends lost 4 bases and 8 bases, in that order; junction bases with no gene match: 6. The V gene's germline CDR1 is SGHTA and CDR2 FQGNSA. This CDR3 reads CASSWGQGAYHSPLHF. CDR3 bases: TGTGCCAGCAGCTGGGGACAGGGGGCTTACCATTCACCCCTCCACTTT.

This chain links TRBV30 with TRBJ1-2; D perhaps matches TRBD1 (5 bases). The V and J ends lost 4 bases and 4 bases respectively, with 13 bases between them. Germline CDR1 and CDR2: GTSNPN and SVGIG (reference sequence). This CDR3 has 13 residues. CDR3 sequence: CAWTAGMGYGYTF. DNA for the CDR3: TGTGCCTGGACTGCAGGGATGGGCTATGGCTACACCTTC.

Only a few counts were recorded for this clone. The chain combines TRBV7-9 with TRBJ1-2, with no clear D. The CDR3 is 11 amino acids. Per germline, CDR1 SEHNR and CDR2 FQNEAQ (reference sequence). Trimming removed 6 bases from V and 7 bases from J, with 9 bases in between. This CDR3 is CASSYRGGYTF. The DNA for the CDR3 is TGTGCCAGCAGTTACCGCGGTGGCTACACCTTC.

The V and J genes are TRBV4-2 and TRBJ1-6; D is possibly TRBD1 (5 bases). Germline CDR1 LGHNA, CDR2 YNFKEQ. The length of the CDR3 is 15 residues. The V end lost 1 base, the J end lost 13 bases, and 17 bases lay between the germline ends. The DNA of the CDR3 is TGTGCCAGCAGCCAAGTGGGGGACTTCAGCTCCCCCCTCCACTTT. Amino acid sequence: CASSQVGDFSSPLHF.

V is TRBV12-5 and J is TRBJ1-2; D is unresolved. V was clipped by 4 bases and J by 5 bases, with 20 bases between them. Germline CDR1 reads LGHNT; CDR2 reads FRNRAP. CDR3 length: 16 amino acids. The DNA of the CDR3 is TGTGCTAGTGGTTCCCCCGGTCTCTCTACTACTTATGGCTACACCTTC. It yields the protein CASGSPGLSTTYGYTF.

The genes are TRBV27 and TRBJ2-5, with 10 nucleotides matching TRBD2. Germline lookup yields CDR1 MNHEY and CDR2 SMNVEV (reference sequence). The trim removed 7 bases at V and 6 bases at J, leaving 11 bases unmatched. The CDR3 spans 15 residues. The CDR3 coding sequence is TGTGCCAGCATGTTAAGCGGGGGGGCCTTGAAGACCCAGTACTTC. Translated, it gives CASMLSGGALKTQYF.

The CDR3, as DNA: TGCGCCAGCAGCCCCGGCCAGGGGATGGCCTACGAGCAGTACTTC. Translated: CASSPGQGMAYEQYF. The chain has TRBV5-1 and TRBJ2-7, with D tentatively TRBD1 (6 bases). Germline CDR1 SGHRS, CDR2 YFSETQ. V dropped 4 bases and J dropped 2 bases, with 16 bases sitting between them. The CDR3 is 15 amino acids.

This rearrangement joins TRBV5-5 to TRBJ2-7, with 7 positions matching TRBD2. Per germline, CDR1 SGHKS and CDR2 YYEKEE (reference sequence). V gave up 0 bases and J gave up 4 bases; unmatched junction bases: 7. This CDR3 comprises 15 residues. CDR3 in DNA: TGTGCCAGCAGCTTGGGGCGGGCGGGAGTGTACGAGCAGTACTTC. Residues: CASSLGRAGVYEQYF.

The chain couples TRBV7-3 to TRBJ2-5, with 8 bases that match TRBD1. The end of the DNA fits TRBJ2-7 better, so the J call may be wrong. The CDR3 is 14 residues long. The V gene's germline CDR1 is SGHTA and CDR2 FQGTGA. CDR3: CASSLARGPYEQYF. The DNA for the CDR3 is TGTGCCAGCAGCTTGGCCAGGGGGCCCTACGAGCAGTACTTC.

J is TRBJ2-3 and V is TRBV6-1; the D gene is possibly TRBD2 (6 bases). Germline V gene sequence: CDR1 MNHNS, CDR2 SASEGT. The germline V and J ends were trimmed by 3 bases and 2 bases, with 9 bases remaining between them. The CDR3 sequence is 14 residues long. Here the CDR3 reads CASSDGGITDTQYF. The DNA of the CDR3 is TGTGCCAGCAGTGATGGGGGGATCACAGATACGCAGTATTTT.

The V call is TRBV9, the J call TRBJ1-1; D is perhaps TRBD1 (5 bases). The CDR3 is 13 residues long. Germline V gene lookup returns CDR1 SGDLS and CDR2 YYNGEE. Between the trimmed V and J ends, which lost 0 bases and 3 bases, there was a span of 6 bases. CDR3: CASSVEGYTEAFF. CDR3 DNA sequence: TGTGCCAGCAGCGTAGAGGGGTACACTGAAGCTTTCTTT.

The V call is TRBV7-2, the J call TRBJ2-5; D is undetermined. The end of the DNA is better explained by TRBJ2-7, so the J call may be wrong. Germline V gene lookup returns CDR1 SGHTA and CDR2 FQGNSA. CDR3 length equals 11 residues. The CDR3 nucleotides read TGTGCCAGCAGCCTCTCCTACGAGCAGTACTTC. Translating gives CASSLSYEQYF.

The rearrangement uses TRBV7-9 and TRBJ2-7; D perhaps matches TRBD1 (6 bases). The CDR3 is 15 amino acids. Germline V gene sequence: CDR1 SEHNR, CDR2 FQNEAQ (reference sequence). The germline V and J ends were trimmed by 2 bases and 5 bases, with 16 bases remaining between them. The CDR3 sequence: CASSLSGQGMNEQYF. The CDR3 region has the DNA TGTGCCAGCAGCTTATCGGGTCAGGGGATGAACGAGCAGTACTTC.

The rearrangement joins TRBV4-3 to TRBJ2-7, with 10 bases lining up with TRBD1. The J segment lost 1 base and the V segment lost 0 bases, leaving 0 bases of the junction unmatched. This CDR3 has 15 residues. Germline V gene data show CDR1 as LGHNA and CDR2 as YSLEER. The CDR3 sequence is CASSQEGQGSYEQYF. The DNA for the CDR3 is TGCGCCAGCAGCCAAGAGGGACAGGGGTCCTACGAGCAGTACTTC.

The table lists this clone with a count of one. This chain uses TRBV7-9 with TRBJ1-2, with 7 bases matching TRBD1. The CDR3 spans 15 residues. The V gene's germline CDR1 is SEHNR and CDR2 FQNEAQ (reference sequence). Trimming cost V 1 base and J 0 bases; bases outside gene matches: 2. The CDR3 nucleotides read TGTGCCAGCAGCTTAGGACAGGGTCCTAACTATGGCTACACCTTC. Translation: CASSLGQGPNYGYTF.

The chain links TRBV4-1 to TRBJ2-3, with 10 bases fitting TRBD2. The CDR3 totals 18 residues. V lost 2 bases, J lost 6 bases, and 14 bases stayed unmatched. The V gene's germline CDR1 is MGHRA and CDR2 YSYEKL. The CDR3 sequence: CASSQNALGSGGADTQYF. CDR3 bases: TGCGCCAGCAGCCAAAACGCCCTTGGCAGCGGGGGGGCGGATACGCAGTATTTT.

The chain uses TRBV6-5 and TRBJ2-5; 7 nucleotides match TRBD1. The assigned J gene may be wrong: the sequence end matches TRBJ2-7 better. Germline loops: CDR1 MNHEY, CDR2 SVGAGI. The CDR3 is made up of 15 amino acids. CDR3 in amino acids: CASSYSIGGWAEQYF. The CDR3 nucleotides are TGTGCCAGCAGTTACTCGATAGGGGGCTGGGCCGAGCAGTACTTC.

This chain uses TRBV9 with TRBJ1-2; perhaps TRBD1 as D (6 bases). With 7 bases removed from V and 4 bases from J, the gap between germline ends came to 14 bases. Germline V lookup: CDR1 SGDLS, CDR2 YYNGEE. The CDR3 has 13 residues. CDR3 loop: CASGGGPSYGYTF. Written as DNA, the CDR3 is TGTGCCAGCGGCGGGGGGCCGTCCTATGGCTACACCTTC.

The V call is TRBV29-1, the J call TRBJ1-2; no firm D call. V was shortened by 6 bases and J by 6 bases, with 11 bases between the two germline ends. This CDR3 comprises 11 residues. From germline, CDR1 is SQVTM and CDR2 ANQGSEA. The CDR3 DNA reads as TGCAGCGTCCCTCGGCGGGATGGCTACACCTTC. It specifies CSVPRRDGYTF. Filled out from reference TRBV29-1 and TRBJ1-2, the complete variable domain reads SAVISQKPSRDICQRGTSLTIQCQVDSQVTMMFWYRQQPGQSLTLIATANQGSEATYESGFVIDKFPISRPNLTFSTLTVSNMSPEDSSIYLCSVPRRDGYTFGSGTRLTVV.

The V call is TRBV9, the J call TRBJ2-1; TRBD2 aligns across 10 bases. The CDR3 extends over 16 amino acids. Germline values: CDR1 SGDLS, CDR2 YYNGEE. Unmatched junction bases numbered 6, after V lost 2 bases and J lost 4 bases. CDR3 in amino acids: CASSVSGGARYNEQFF. The CDR3 DNA follows: TGTGCCAGCAGCGTGAGCGGGGGGGCTAGGTACAATGAGCAGTTCTTC.

This chain uses TRBV27 with TRBJ1-4; possible D gene TRBD1, 6 bases. The CDR3 consists of 17 residues. Trimming left V 6 bases short and J 0 bases short, with 17 bases between. Per germline, CDR1 MNHEY and CDR2 SMNVEV (reference sequence). CDR3 loop: CASRGGGVWPTNEKLFF. The CDR3 nucleotides are TGTGCCAGCAGGGGAGGGGGAGTTTGGCCAACTAATGAAAAACTGTTTTTT.

The gene calls are TRBV10-3 and TRBJ2-7, with D tentatively TRBD1 (6 bases). There are 16 residues in the CDR3. Germline assignment: CDR1 ENHRY and CDR2 SYGVKD. Trimming pared 0 bases from V and 2 bases from J, leaving 14 bases between. The CDR3 reads CAISESRQGQTYEQYF. The CDR3 region has the DNA TGTGCCATCAGTGAGTCGCGGCAGGGGCAAACCTACGAGCAGTACTTC.

The chain combines TRBV7-3 with TRBJ2-3; 8 nucleotides match TRBD2. Germline lookup yields CDR1 SGHTA and CDR2 FQGTGA. V shed 1 base and J 5 bases; nucleotides not matched to a gene: 5. CDR3 size: 15 residues. The CDR3 DNA reads as TGTGCCAGCAGCTTAATAGCGGGGACCAGAGATACGCAGTATTTT. This gives the protein CASSLIAGTRDTQYF.

This chain joins TRBV27 and TRBJ2-2; 7 bases match TRBD1. The V and J ends lost 7 bases and 2 bases, in that order; junction bases with no gene match: 4. The germline CDR1 and CDR2 sequences are MNHEY and SMNVEV (reference sequence). This CDR3 has 14 residues. The CDR3 DNA reads as TGTGCCAGCATGACAGGGCTCAACACCGGGGAGCTGTTTTTT. Its protein product is CASMTGLNTGELFF.

The chain is built from TRBV5-8 and TRBJ2-7, with D unresolved. CDR3 size: 14 residues. Per the germline V gene, CDR1 is SGHTS and CDR2 is YDEGEE. The ends were cut back, 4 bases at V and 3 bases at J, with 14 bases in the middle. DNA of the CDR3: TGTGCCAGCAGCCTCCGCGAAGATTTCTACGAGCAGTACTTC. Amino acids: CASSLREDFYEQYF. Together with reference TRBV5-8 and TRBJ2-7, the CDR3 gives the full variable domain: EAGVTQSPTHLIKTRGQQATLRCSPISGHTSVYWYQQALGLGLQFLLWYDEGEERNRGNFPPRFSGRQFPNYSSELNVNALELEDSALYLCASSLREDFYEQYFGPGTRLTVT.